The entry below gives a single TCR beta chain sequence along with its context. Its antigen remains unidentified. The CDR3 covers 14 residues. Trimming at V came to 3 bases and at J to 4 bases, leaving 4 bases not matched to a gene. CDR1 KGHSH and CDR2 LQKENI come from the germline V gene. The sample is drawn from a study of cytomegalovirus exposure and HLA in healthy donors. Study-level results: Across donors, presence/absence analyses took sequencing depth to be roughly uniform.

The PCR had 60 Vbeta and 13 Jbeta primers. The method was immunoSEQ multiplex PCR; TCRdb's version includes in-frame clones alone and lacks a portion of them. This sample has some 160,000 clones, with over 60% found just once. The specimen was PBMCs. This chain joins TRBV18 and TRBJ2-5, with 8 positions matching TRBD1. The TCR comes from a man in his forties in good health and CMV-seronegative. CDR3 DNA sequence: TGTGCCAGCTCACCGACAGGGGCGGGAGAGACCCAGTACTTC. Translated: CASSPTGAGETQYF. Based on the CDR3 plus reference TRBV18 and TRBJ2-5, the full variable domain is NAGVMQNPRHLVRRRGQEARLRCSPMKGHSHVYWYRQLPEEGLKFMVYLQKENIIDESGMPKERFSAEFPKEGPSILRIQQVVRGDSAAYFCASSPTGAGETQYFGPGTRLLVL.